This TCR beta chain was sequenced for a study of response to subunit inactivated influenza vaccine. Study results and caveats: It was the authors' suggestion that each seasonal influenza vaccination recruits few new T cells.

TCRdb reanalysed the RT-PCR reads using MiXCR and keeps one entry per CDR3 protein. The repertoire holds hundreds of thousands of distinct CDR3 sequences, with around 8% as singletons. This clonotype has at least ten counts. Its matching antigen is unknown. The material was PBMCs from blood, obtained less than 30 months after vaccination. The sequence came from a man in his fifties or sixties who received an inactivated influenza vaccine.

CDR3 loop: CASSLVNVWGRGGTEAFF. DNA for the CDR3: TGTGCCAGCAGCTTGGTTAATGTATGGGGCAGGGGTGGCACTGAAGCTTTCTTT. This chain joins TRBV11-1 and TRBJ1-1, with a possible D match to TRBD1 (6 bases). Between the trimmed V and J ends, which lost 3 bases and 4 bases, there was a span of 24 bases. Germline V gene data show CDR1 as SGHAT and CDR2 as FQDESV (reference sequence). This CDR3 has 18 amino acids.